The sequence of this TCR beta chain was determined in a study of T cell responses to AZD1222 COVID-19 vaccine (dated by TCRdb to about 2021). Regarding the study in general: AZD1222 recipients whose second dose came at about 4 weeks and those whose second dose came at about 12 weeks were combined into one group, since spike-specific TCR depth and breadth did not differ between the two schedules. TCR sequencing was performed for over 230 trial participants, of whom some 200 were given two doses of AZD1222 and approximately 25 were given two doses of MenACWY control vaccine. Trial participants were enrolled into age subgroups of 18-55, 56-69 and 70-plus years, which contained about 150, 28 and 57 TCR-sequenced participants, respectively.

The CDR3 regions of human TCRbeta chains were subjected to immunosequencing. The paper's data handling went like this. TCRs in the repertoires were compared against a reference library of SARS-CoV-2-specific TCRs that had been generated with the MIRA antigen-specificity platform. Breadth was defined as the fraction of unique TCRs that were SARS-CoV-2-associated, and depth was defined as the fraction of total T cells that were SARS-CoV-2-associated. Using the MIRA data, each spike-specific TCR was assigned both to the spike region to which the TCR was reactive and to a CD4 or CD8 class. Log10-transformed breadth and depth values were compared by one-way ANOVA with Sidak's multiple comparisons tests. TCRdb mirrors the immuneACCESS table, restricted to in-frame sequences. Some clones are absent from its copies; in checked studies, under half trace to an unresolved V gene, and the reason for the others is unknown. V, J and clone size reflect that table, while D and trimming were determined from the DNA. Within this sample are about 120,000 clones, with 85% to 90% of them counted one time only. Of the sample, approximately 8.4% falls within the top ten clones.

Summary of the overall study and its limitations: Most participants were white British and females outnumbered males, and the authors suggested that clonal diversity may have been underestimated. Conclusions about previously exposed vaccinees are limited, since just a handful of AZD1222 recipients were seropositive for SARS-CoV-2 at baseline. The 56-69-year group was small, and its depth increase did not reach significance, likely because of low power. No day 14 peak-response samples were available, so repertoires were characterized only after the peak T cell response. CD4 TCRs associated with the vaccine covered the entire spike protein, and the dominant responses were in regions 160-218 and 743-854. Spike-specific TCR breadth and depth rose significantly after two AZD1222 doses compared with day 0 and with MenACWY recipients. Epitopes outside the regions mutated in the B.1.351 and B.1.1.7 variants were reportedly recognized by nearly half of the unique spike-specific TCRs.

Turning to this clone: Its antigen remains unidentified. Per-nucleotide qualities are absent, and no much larger clonotype sits a single base away. Other DNA sequences in the same sample also yield this CDR3.

What this sample's time point label stands for: baseline before first vaccination. Vaccinee samples came from UK trials COV001 and COV002, including a single-blind randomized controlled phase 2/3 trial of AZD1222 (ChAdOx1 nCoV-19) in healthy adults. For TCRbeta chain sequencing, PBMC samples from trial participants were taken at day 0 and at day 28 after the second dose. The V end loses 0 bases and the J end loses 4 bases, and a stretch of 7 bases separates them. From the cysteine up to the phenylalanine, the CDR3 has a length of 13 residues. Of all the DNA, just the CDR3 is kept, 39 bases in frame from base 1. Via the germline V gene (reference sequence), CDR1 is GTSNPN and CDR2 SVGIG.

Specimen: peripheral blood, collected on day 0 of AZD1222 vaccination. This receptor was taken from an adult in good health. The sequence joins TRBV30 to TRBJ1-5; the D gene is possibly TRBD1, with 5 bases matching. The sequenced DNA: TGTGCCTGGAGTGTCGAGGGGAATCAGCCCCAGCATTTT. Its protein reads: CAWSVEGNQPQHF.